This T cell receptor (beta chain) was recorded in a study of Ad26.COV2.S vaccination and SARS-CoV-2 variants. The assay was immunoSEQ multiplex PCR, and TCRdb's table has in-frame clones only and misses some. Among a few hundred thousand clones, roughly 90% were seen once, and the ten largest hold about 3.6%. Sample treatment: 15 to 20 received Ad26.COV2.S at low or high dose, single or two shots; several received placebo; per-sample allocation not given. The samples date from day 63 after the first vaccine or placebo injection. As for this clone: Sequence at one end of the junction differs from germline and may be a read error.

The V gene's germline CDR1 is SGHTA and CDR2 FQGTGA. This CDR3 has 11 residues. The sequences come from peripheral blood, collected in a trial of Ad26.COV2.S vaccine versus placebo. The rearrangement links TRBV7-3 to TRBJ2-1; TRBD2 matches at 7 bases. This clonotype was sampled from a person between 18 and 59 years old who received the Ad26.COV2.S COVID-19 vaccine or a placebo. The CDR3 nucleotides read TGTGCCAGCAGCTTAGGGGGGGAGCCGTTCTTC. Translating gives CASSLGGEPFF. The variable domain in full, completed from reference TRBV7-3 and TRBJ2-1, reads GAGVSQTPSNKVTEKGKYVELRCDPISGHTALYWYRQSLGQGPEFLIYFQGTGAADDSGLPNDRFFAVRPEGSVSTLKIQRTERGDSAVYLCASSLGGEPFFGPGTRLTVL.